In this sample, the clone carrying this T cell receptor (beta chain) turned up once. Germline assignment: CDR1 LGHDT and CDR2 YNNKEL (reference sequence). V lost 5 bases, J lost 6 bases, and 14 bases lay in between. The CDR3 covers 15 residues. The data are from a study of blood T cell repertoires in COVID-19. Study-level information: Samples taken during acute and convalescent COVID-19 were collected in the United States, Italy and Spain. The analysed material was cDNA or gDNA that came from T cells, B-cell-depleted T cells, or PBMCs.

Seattle patients were enrolled during active infection and followed longitudinally. Per the original data handling: Reference gene primer amplification yielded estimated nucleated cell counts. The protocol was immunoSEQ multiplex PCR, while the TCRdb copy is restricted to in-frame clones and leaves out a portion. V, J and clone size are those of that table, while D and trimming were read from the DNA. The sample shows about 350,000 clones, over 85% of them seen only once. Material for sequencing was peripheral blood. The sequence derives from a woman in her fifties or sixties with COVID-19, enrolled during active disease. This sequence joins TRBV3-1 (or the pseudogene TRBV3-2) and TRBJ1-6; maybe TRBD1 (6 bases). The CDR3 DNA reads as TGTGCCAGCAGCGCAAAGACAGGCGGTAATTCACCCCTCCACTTT. It yields the protein CASSAKTGGNSPLHF.